The 25 T cell receptor beta chains given below trace back to one sample, sequenced in a study of cytomegalovirus exposure and HLA in healthy donors. The PCR made use of 60 Vbeta and 13 Jbeta primers. Only in-frame clones appear in the TCRdb table, and some are missing; sequencing was by immunoSEQ multiplex PCR. The table records about 93,000 clones, approximately 64% of them present only once. The sample was PBMCs. The receptors originated from a boy between 10 and 17 years old in good health and CMV-seropositive.

The chain couples TRBV2 to TRBJ2-7; tentatively, D is TRBD1 (6 bases). Germline values: CDR1 SNHLY, CDR2 FYNNEI. The CDR3 covers 12 residues. Trimming stripped 9 bases from V and 6 bases from J, with 15 bases between. The chain's CDR3 is CASGQSSSEQYF. The DNA for the CDR3 is TGTGCCAGTGGACAGAGCTCGTCCGAGCAGTACTTC.

In this sample, this clone turned up a few times. The V call is TRBV13, the J call TRBJ2-7; 7 bases match TRBD1. The ends lost 5 bases at V and 3 bases at J; junction bases unmatched: 7. CDR3 length equals 14 residues. Germline CDR1 and CDR2: PRHDT and FYEKMQ (reference sequence). The CDR3 spells CASSRQGDLYEQYF. CDR3 DNA sequence: TGTGCCAGCAGCCGTCAGGGGGACCTCTACGAGCAGTACTTC.

The chain is built from TRBV5-3 and TRBJ1-3; D is ambiguous. TRBV5-3 is annotated as an ORF whose role is uncertain. V was trimmed by 3 bases and J by 4 bases, leaving 11 bases between them. The length of the CDR3 is 14 residues. The CDR3: CARSYRVWGNTIYF. The CDR3 DNA reads TGTGCCAGAAGCTACAGAGTTTGGGGAAACACCATATATTTT.

This clone was detected only a few times. CDR3 DNA: TGTGCCAGCAGCGGACAGGGGAACTACGAGCAGTACTTC. As protein: CASSGQGNYEQYF. The V and J genes are TRBV2 and TRBJ2-7; 9 nucleotides match TRBD1. After removal of 6 bases from V and 3 bases from J, the junction contained 3 bases not matched to a gene. Per germline, CDR1 SNHLY and CDR2 FYNNEI. The CDR3 is 13 amino acids.

On this clone itself: Relative to the germline gene, one junction end is altered; a read error may explain this. CDR3 DNA sequence: TGTGCCAGCACCGAGTCTTTCTCCTATAATTCACCCCTCAACTTT. Its translation is CASTESFSYNSPLNF. The chain couples TRBV6-1 to TRBJ1-6, with D unclear. There are 15 residues in the CDR3. Germline-derived CDR1 and CDR2 are MNHNS and SASEGT.

This clone was observed a handful of times. The V call is TRBV5-1, the J call TRBJ1-3; 7 positions match TRBD1. Germline V CDR1 and CDR2: SGHRS, YFSETQ. CDR3 size: 12 residues. With 4 bases clipped from V and 8 bases from J, the junction kept 3 bases outside the gene matches. The CDR3 loop reads CASSVTGDTIYF. The CDR3 coding sequence is TGCGCCAGCAGCGTAACAGGGGACACCATATATTTT.

The V call is TRBV5-1, the J call TRBJ2-7; 9 bases match TRBD1. The CDR3 has 14 residues. Looked up from germline, CDR1 is SGHRS and CDR2 is YFSETQ. The junction had 8 bases not matched to a gene; V was cut back by 5 bases and J by 5 bases. The DNA of the CDR3 is TGCGCCAGCAGTTTGAGGACAGGGGAGGACGAGCAGTACTTC. This sequence encodes CASSLRTGEDEQYF.

This sequence joins TRBV30 and TRBJ1-6; D might be TRBD1 (6 bases). The ends were cut back, 3 bases at V and 7 bases at J, with 13 bases in the middle. This CDR3 comprises 14 residues. From germline, CDR1 is GTSNPN and CDR2 SVGIG (reference sequence). The CDR3 protein is CAWRQQGWNSPLHF. CDR3 DNA sequence: TGTGCCTGGAGGCAACAGGGATGGAATTCACCCCTCCACTTT. Drawing the rest from reference TRBV30 and TRBJ1-6, the complete variable domain is SQTIHQWPATLVQPVGSPLSLECTVEGTSNPNLYWYRQAAGRGLQLLFYSVGIGQISSEVPQNLSASRPQDRQFILSSKKLLLSDSGFYLCAWRQQGWNSPLHFGNGTRLTVT.

Only a few counts were recorded for this clone. The chain carries TRBV2 and TRBJ2-7; 8 nucleotides align to TRBD2. This CDR3 contains 16 residues. Germline V gene sequence: CDR1 SNHLY, CDR2 FYNNEI. Losses at the gene ends were 3 bases for V and 2 bases for J; bases not matched to a gene: 9. DNA of the CDR3: TGTGCCAGCAGTGAGGTTGTGGGACTAGGGGCCTACGAGCAGTACTTC. Protein: CASSEVVGLGAYEQYF.

This clone appeared a few times. The CDR3: CASSIPGGEQFF. Written as DNA, the CDR3 is TGTGCCAGTAGTATTCCAGGGGGGGAGCAGTTCTTC. V is TRBV19 and J is TRBJ2-1; D perhaps matches TRBD1 (7 bases). The V and J ends lost 3 bases and 10 bases respectively, with 10 bases between them. The CDR3 contains 12 residues. The germline gives CDR1 LNHDA, CDR2 SQIVND (reference sequence).

The chain is built from TRBV16 and TRBJ2-7; a weak D match, TRBD1 (6 bases). V was pared by 2 bases and J by 8 bases, with 19 bases between. The CDR3 covers 15 residues. Per germline, CDR1 KGHSY and CDR2 FQNENV. CDR3 loop: CASSQHRDTQGKQYF. In DNA, the CDR3 is TGTGCCAGCAGCCAACACCGGGACACCCAGGGAAAGCAGTACTTC.

This clone was detected only a few times. The J gene is TRBJ1-1, the V gene TRBV7-2, with D hard to call. Germline lookup yields CDR1 SGHTA and CDR2 FQGNSA. The CDR3 loop spans 11 amino acids. V lost 5 bases and J 8 bases, leaving 9 bases between the germline ends. The CDR3 spells CASSRQVEAFF. The DNA for the CDR3 is TGTGCCAGCAGCCGACAAGTAGAAGCTTTCTTT. Supplemented by reference TRBV7-2 and TRBJ1-1, the full variable domain reads GAGVSQSPSNKVTEKGKDVELRCDPISGHTALYWYRQSLGQGLEFLIYFQGNSAPDKSGLPSDRFSAERTGGSVSTLTIQRTQQEDSAVYLCASSRQVEAFFGQGTRLTVV.

This clone was detected once. V usage is TRBV6-5 and J usage is TRBJ2-5, with 14 positions matching TRBD2. The germline V gene has CDR1 MNHEY and CDR2 SVGAGI. The CDR3 consists of 15 residues. The trim removed 6 bases at V and 5 bases at J, leaving 5 bases unmatched. In DNA, the CDR3 is TGTGCCAGCAGCTCGGGACTAGCGGGAGTGGAGACCCAGTACTTC. Translation: CASSSGLAGVETQYF.

This clone was recorded once. The CDR3 DNA reads as TGTGCCAGTAGTATGGCGGTACGGTACGAGCAGTACTTC. It yields the protein CASSMAVRYEQYF. J is TRBJ2-7 and V is TRBV19; unclear D gene. V lost 3 bases, J lost 4 bases, and 10 bases lay in between. Germline-derived CDR1 and CDR2 are LNHDA and SQIVND (reference sequence). This CDR3 contains 13 residues.

The V and J genes are TRBV7-3 and TRBJ2-5; 7 positions agree with TRBD2. CDR1 is SGHTA and CDR2 is FQGTGA in the germline V gene. The CDR3 totals 15 residues. The J segment lost 4 bases and the V segment lost 4 bases, leaving 9 bases of the junction unmatched. The CDR3 is CASSSTGGNGETQYF. CDR3 nucleotides: TGTGCCAGCAGCTCGACGGGGGGAAATGGAGAGACCCAGTACTTC.

Turning to this clone: The sample has other DNA sequences that encode this CDR3 too. The J gene is TRBJ1-5, the V gene TRBV15, with D perhaps TRBD1 (6 bases). This CDR3 has 14 amino acids. Trimming pared 3 bases from V and 5 bases from J, leaving 11 bases between. Germline CDR1 and CDR2: LNHNV and YYDKDF (reference sequence). The CDR3 region has the DNA TGTGCCACCAGCAGGACAGGCCCGCATCAGCCCCAGCATTTT. Amino acids: CATSRTGPHQPQHF.

The CDR3 region is CASSRRGAATYEQYF. The DNA of the CDR3 is TGTGCCAGCAGTCGGCGGGGGGCGGCTACCTACGAGCAGTACTTC. The rearrangement links TRBV6-5 to TRBJ2-7, with 8 bases fitting TRBD2. J was trimmed by 2 bases and V by 5 bases; bases with no gene match: 8. The CDR3 loop spans 15 amino acids. The germline V gene has CDR1 MNHEY and CDR2 SVGAGI.

A few counts support this clone. The chain employs TRBV5-1 and TRBJ1-5; D not resolved. The V end lost 4 bases, the J end lost 1 base, and 15 bases lay between the germline ends. Germline V gene sequence: CDR1 SGHRS, CDR2 YFSETQ. The CDR3 extends over 16 amino acids. The CDR3 spells CASSPGGEWSNQPQHF. In nucleotides, the CDR3 is TGCGCCAGCAGCCCGGGCGGGGAATGGAGCAATCAGCCCCAGCATTTT.

The gene calls are TRBV27 and TRBJ1-1; a possible D gene is TRBD1 (5 bases). The CDR3 loop spans 14 amino acids. V lost 6 bases and J 8 bases, leaving 19 bases between the germline ends. Germline CDR1 and CDR2: MNHEY and SMNVEV (reference sequence). In nucleotides, the CDR3 is TGTGCCAGCAGCTTAATCGGCGGGGGTGCAGAAGCTTTCTTT. Protein product: CASSLIGGGAEAFF.

The chain employs TRBV27 and TRBJ2-5; weak D call: TRBD1 (6 bases). The V end lost 5 bases, the J end lost 1 base, and 17 bases lay between the germline ends. The CDR3 has 16 residues. Germline CDR1 is MNHEY and CDR2 is SMNVEV (reference sequence). The CDR3 bases are TGTGCCAGCAGTGCATCCGGGACAAGGAGCCAAGAGACCCAGTACTTC. It is translated as CASSASGTRSQETQYF.

The chain combines TRBV5-8 with TRBJ1-1; D perhaps matches TRBD1 (5 bases). The CDR3 spans 13 residues. Trimming stripped 3 bases from V and 7 bases from J, with 13 bases between. CDR1 is SGHTS and CDR2 is YDEGEE in the germline V gene. DNA for the CDR3: TGTGCCAGCAGCTCGAGGTGGGGCGGTGAAGCTTTCTTT. It specifies CASSSRWGGEAFF.

The V and J genes are TRBV2 and TRBJ1-5; 7 nucleotides match TRBD1. Germline CDR1 SNHLY, CDR2 FYNNEI. With V trimmed by 6 bases and J by 4 bases, 9 bases remained unmatched. The CDR3 contains 15 residues. The CDR3 loop is CASSDDRERNQPQHF. The DNA of the CDR3 is TGTGCCAGCAGCGACGACAGGGAGAGAAATCAGCCCCAGCATTTT.

CDR3 protein: CASSDDPGQGKYF. The CDR3 coding sequence is TGTGCCAGCAGCGACGATCCGGGACAGGGAAAGTATTTT. This chain connects TRBV28 to TRBJ2-3, with 9 bases that match TRBD1. The CDR3 extends over 13 amino acids. With 6 bases clipped from V and 13 bases from J, the junction kept 11 bases outside the gene matches. CDR1 MDHEN and CDR2 SYDVKM come from the germline V gene. Complete variable domain (other parts from reference TRBV28 and TRBJ2-3): DVKVTQSSRYLVKRTGEKVFLECVQDMDHENMFWYRQDPGLGLRLIYFSYDVKMKEKGDIPEGYSVSREKKERFSLILESASTNQTSMYLCASSDDPGQGKYFGPGTRLTVL.

The chain carries TRBV5-6 and TRBJ1-1; 8 bases are a match to TRBD1. Germline V gives CDR1 SGHDT, CDR2 YYEEEE. The trim removed 0 bases at V and 3 bases at J, leaving 7 bases unmatched. CDR3 size: 16 residues. Written as DNA, the CDR3 is TGTGCCAGCAGCTTGGTTAAAAGGACAGGGCACACTGAAGCTTTCTTT. It yields the protein CASSLVKRTGHTEAFF.

The rearrangement uses TRBV9 and TRBJ1-2, with D maybe TRBD1 (6 bases). V was cut by 4 bases and J by 4 bases, with 14 bases left in between. Germline V gene lookup returns CDR1 SGDLS and CDR2 YYNGEE. CDR3 length: 14 amino acids. The CDR3 protein is CASSSTGTLYGYTF. The CDR3 nucleotides are TGTGCCAGCAGCTCAACCGGGACACTCTATGGCTACACCTTC. Full variable domain (remainder filled in from reference TRBV9 and TRBJ1-2): DSGVTQTPKHLITATGQRVTLRCSPRSGDLSVYWYQQSLDQGLQFLIQYYNGEERAKGNILERFSAQQFPDLHSELNLSSLELGDSALYFCASSSTGTLYGYTFGSGTRLTVV.